Below, one T cell receptor beta chain is given with its context. Trimming took 4 bases from V and 8 from J, leaving 36 bases between them. This CDR3 comprises 21 residues. Germline V CDR1 and CDR2: SGHRS, YFSETQ. The data were obtained in a study of cytomegalovirus exposure and HLA in healthy donors. The PCR contained 60 Vbeta and 13 Jbeta primers. The table came from immunoSEQ multiplex PCR; TCRdb's copy has only in-frame clones and leaves some out. The sample holds roughly 160,000 clones, 70% to 80% seen once. The origin of this receptor is a man between 18 and 29 years old in good health and CMV-seropositive. Material: PBMCs. The rearrangement joins TRBV5-1 to TRBJ1-4; maybe TRBD1 (6 bases). CDR3 nucleotides: TGCGCCAGCAGCCCTGCCAGGGGCTGGGAGGGTAATCGTCAAGACAAGGAAAAACTGTTTTTT. This encodes CASSPARGWEGNRQDKEKLFF. Filled out from reference TRBV5-1 and TRBJ1-4, the complete variable domain reads KAGVTQTPRYLIKTRGQQVTLSCSPISGHRSVSWYQQTPGQGLQFLFEYFSETQRNKGNFPGRFSGRQFSNSRSEMNVSTLELGDSALYLCASSPARGWEGNRQDKEKLFFGSGTQLSVL.